This entry lists 27 T cell receptor beta chains sequenced from one sample in a study of lymphopenia after photon versus proton radiotherapy. Profiling relied on immunoSEQ multiplex PCR, and the TCRdb table lists in-frame clones only, not all of them. The sample shows about 24,000 clones, roughly 85% of them seen only once. Sequencing was performed on peripheral blood, taken from a patient treated with proton-based radiotherapy. Receptors were obtained from a woman aged 65 to 85 with pancreatic cancer.

Remarks on this clone: The same CDR3 also results from other DNA sequences found in this sample. V usage is TRBV11-2 and J usage is TRBJ2-5, with D unresolved. The CDR3 covers 12 residues. The V end was cut by 5 bases, the J end by 5 bases, with 9 bases between. Germline CDR1 and CDR2: SGHAT and FQNNGV. The chain's CDR3 is CASSHLYETQYF. The CDR3 coding sequence is TGTGCCAGCAGCCACCTATACGAGACCCAGTACTTC.

This clone was picked up one time. The chain recombines TRBV15 with TRBJ2-7; D remains ambiguous. Germline CDR1 LNHNV, CDR2 YYDKDF (reference sequence). V was cut by 0 bases and J by 3 bases, with 9 bases left in between. CDR3 length: 14 amino acids. CDR3 sequence (DNA): TGTGCCACCAGCAGAGATTTGGTGAACTACGAGCAGTACTTC. Translation gives CATSRDLVNYEQYF. Supplemented by reference TRBV15 and TRBJ2-7, the full variable domain reads DAMVIQNPRYQVTQFGKPVTLSCSQTLNHNVMYWYQQKSSQAPKLLFHYYDKDFNNEADTPDNFQSRRPNTSFCFLDIRSPGLGDTAMYLCATSRDLVNYEQYFGPGTRLTVT.

This chain connects TRBV7-6 to TRBJ2-7; 12 nucleotides agree with TRBD2. The CDR3 runs 16 residues. Germline values: CDR1 SGHVS, CDR2 FNYEAQ. V trimming: 5 bases; J trimming: 2 bases; junction bases outside the gene matches: 7. CDR3 residues: CASSLRLAGEAYEQYF. CDR3 coding DNA: TGTGCCAGCAGCCTCAGACTAGCGGGAGAGGCCTACGAGCAGTACTTC.

The chain joins TRBV25-1 to TRBJ2-1; D uncertain. Germline V gives CDR1 MGHDK, CDR2 SYGVNS. V lost 6 bases, J lost 10 bases, and 13 bases lay in between. The CDR3 contains 12 residues. In nucleotides, the CDR3 is TGTGCCAGCAGGCCTGGCCGCGCGGAGCAGTTCTTC. It codes for CASRPGRAEQFF.

V gene TRBV29-1 combines with J gene TRBJ2-7; tentative D call: TRBD2 (6 bases). Trimming removed 4 bases at V and 2 bases at J, with 12 bases between. Germline loops: CDR1 SQVTM, CDR2 ANQGSEA. The CDR3 contains 13 residues. CDR3 region: CSVGSGATYEQYF. Here the CDR3 DNA reads TGCAGCGTTGGTTCGGGAGCGACCTACGAGCAGTACTTC.

The chain joins TRBV5-1 to TRBJ1-1; 9 nucleotides align to TRBD1. J lost 0 bases, V lost 1 base, and 10 bases had no gene match. In germline, CDR1 is SGHRS, CDR2 YFSETQ. CDR3 length equals 18 residues. As DNA, the CDR3 is TGCGCCAGCAGCTTGCCCAGGACAGGGGCCTTTATGAACACTGAAGCTTTCTTT. It specifies CASSLPRTGAFMNTEAFF.

This chain connects TRBV13 to TRBJ1-1; D remains ambiguous. V lost 5 bases and J 1 base, leaving 14 bases between the germline ends. The CDR3 spans 15 residues. In germline, CDR1 is PRHDT, CDR2 FYEKMQ (reference sequence). The CDR3 DNA reads as TGTGCCAGCAGCCACCCCCCCAGACCGAACACTGAAGCTTTCTTT. Residues: CASSHPPRPNTEAFF.

This clone has just a few counts. This chain connects TRBV7-9 to TRBJ1-1; D is unclear. V was trimmed by 4 bases and J by 0 bases, leaving 15 bases between them. The germline gives CDR1 SEHNR, CDR2 FQNEAQ (reference sequence). The CDR3 is 16 residues long. CDR3 sequence: CASSYTDGNMNTEAFF. For the CDR3, the DNA is TGTGCCAGCAGCTACACGGACGGGAATATGAACACTGAAGCTTTCTTT.

The rearrangement joins TRBV30 to TRBJ2-6; D gene ambiguous. Germline V gives CDR1 GTSNPN, CDR2 SVGIG (reference sequence). Trimming left V 4 bases short and J 2 bases short, with 9 bases between. The CDR3 runs 14 residues. CDR3 nucleotide sequence: TGTGCCTGGACGTTCCCCCCTGGGGCCAACGTCCTGACTTTC. It is translated as CAWTFPPGANVLTF.

In its sample, this clone was seen once. V is TRBV7-9 and J is TRBJ2-5; 7 nucleotides match TRBD1. The CDR3 runs to 15 residues. Looked up from germline, CDR1 is SEHNR and CDR2 is FQNEAQ (reference sequence). V lost 2 bases, J lost 0 bases, and 3 bases stayed unmatched. The CDR3 DNA is TGTGCCAGCAGCTTACTTGGGACAGACCAAGAGACCCAGTACTTC. Translated, it gives CASSLLGTDQETQYF.

The V call is TRBV18, the J call TRBJ2-7; D uncertain. Trimming took 5 bases from V and 0 from J, leaving 5 bases between them. CDR1 and CDR2 (germline): KGHSH, LQKENI. The length of the CDR3 is 12 residues. The CDR3 spells CASSGPSYEQYF. CDR3 sequence (DNA): TGTGCCAGCTCAGGGCCCTCCTACGAGCAGTACTTC.

The V call is TRBV7-9, the J call TRBJ2-2; TRBD2 agrees at 7 bases. The V gene end was trimmed by 3 bases and the J gene end by 7 bases; junction bases not matched to a gene: 5. CDR3 length: 14 amino acids. Per the germline V gene, CDR1 is SEHNR and CDR2 is FQNEAQ (reference sequence). CDR3 sequence reads: CASSLGGAVGELFF. CDR3 DNA sequence: TGTGCCAGCAGCTTGGGAGGGGCAGTCGGGGAGCTGTTTTTT.

The chain links TRBV5-4 to TRBJ1-5, with D maybe TRBD1 (6 bases). The CDR3 length is 14 residues. Germline lookup yields CDR1 SGHNT and CDR2 YYREEE (reference sequence). The V gene lost 6 bases and the J gene lost 7 bases, with 17 bases spanning the gap. CDR3 in amino acids: CASTKQGSGQPQHF. The CDR3 region has the DNA TGTGCCAGCACCAAGCAGGGGAGCGGGCAGCCCCAGCATTTT. Full variable domain (outside the CDR3, taken from reference TRBV5-4 and TRBJ1-5): ETGVTQSPTHLIKTRGQQVTLRCSSQSGHNTVSWYQQALGQGPQFIFQYYREEENGRGNFPPRFSGLQFPNYSSELNVNALELDDSALYLCASTKQGSGQPQHFGDGTRLSIL.

This clone came up once. The J gene is TRBJ1-4, the V gene TRBV2; D is possibly TRBD1 (6 bases). CDR1 is SNHLY and CDR2 is FYNNEI in the germline V gene. This CDR3 contains 13 residues. Trimming left V 8 bases short and J 2 bases short, with 9 bases between. The CDR3 loop reads CASHRDTNEKLFF. The CDR3 DNA reads as TGTGCCAGCCACAGGGACACTAATGAAAAACTGTTTTTT.

This clone was observed a handful of times. The chain joins TRBV5-1 to TRBJ2-2, with a possible D match to TRBD2 (6 bases). Trimming removed 2 bases from V and 5 bases from J, with 10 bases in between. This CDR3 has 14 residues. CDR1 SGHRS and CDR2 YFSETQ come from the germline V gene. CDR3 region: CASSFEGRTGELFF. CDR3 nucleotides: TGCGCCAGCAGCTTTGAAGGGAGGACCGGGGAGCTGTTTTTT.

This clone showed up just once. CDR3 amino acids: CASSLWENTEAFF. CDR3 sequence (DNA): TGTGCCAGCAGTTTATGGGAGAACACTGAAGCTTTCTTT. The chain couples TRBV6-5 to TRBJ1-1; D ambiguous. Germline V gene lookup returns CDR1 MNHEY and CDR2 SVGAGI. The CDR3 runs to 13 residues. V was pared by 4 bases and J by 1 base, with 7 bases between.

This clone was observed once. The rearrangement uses TRBV18 and TRBJ2-7, with D uncertain. V was trimmed by 3 bases and J by 7 bases, leaving 10 bases between them. The germline V gene encodes CDR1 KGHSH and CDR2 LQKENI. The CDR3 spans 12 residues. CDR3 protein: CASSPTISEQYF. CDR3 nucleotide sequence: TGTGCCAGCTCACCGACAATCTCGGAGCAGTACTTC.

This clone was recorded once. The rearrangement joins TRBV28 to TRBJ1-6, with D unclear. The CDR3 runs 13 residues. Trimming took 6 bases from V and 7 from J, leaving 10 bases between them. Per the germline V gene, CDR1 is MDHEN and CDR2 is SYDVKM. CDR3 nucleotides: TGTGCCAGCAGCGAAGGGAGAAATTCACCCCTCCACTTT. It yields the protein CASSEGRNSPLHF.

The chain links TRBV28 to TRBJ1-5; D might be TRBD1 (6 bases). Germline CDR1 reads MDHEN; CDR2 reads SYDVKM. Trimming cost V 5 bases and J 2 bases, with 16 bases left between them. CDR3 length equals 16 residues. CDR3 DNA sequence: TGTGCCAGCAGTCTCGTCGAGAGGGGGGGCAATCAGCCCCAGCATTTT. It yields the protein CASSLVERGGNQPQHF.

The chain couples TRBV5-1 to TRBJ2-7; TRBD2 agrees at 13 bases. Looked up from germline, CDR1 is SGHRS and CDR2 is YFSETQ. V was pared by 3 bases and J by 3 bases, with 3 bases of the junction left unmatched. CDR3 length: 15 amino acids. The CDR3 DNA is TGCGCCAGCAGCTCCGGGACTAGCGGGATCTACGAGCAGTACTTC. This translates into CASSSGTSGIYEQYF.

The chain joins TRBV30 to TRBJ2-1, with TRBD2 identical over 13 bases. Germline-derived CDR1 and CDR2 are GTSNPN and SVGIG (reference sequence). With V trimmed by 3 bases and J by 6 bases, 14 bases remained unmatched. This CDR3 is built from 18 residues. CDR3 in amino acids: CAWSRTSGSGLRGNEQFF. CDR3 nucleotide sequence: TGTGCCTGGAGCCGGACTAGCGGGAGTGGACTGAGGGGCAATGAGCAGTTCTTC.

This sequence joins TRBV2 and TRBJ1-1; D gene ambiguous. The CDR3 spans 11 residues. CDR1 SNHLY and CDR2 FYNNEI come from the germline V gene. Deletions cut 2 bases from V and 11 bases from J, with 9 bases between. CDR3 DNA: TGTGCCAGCAGTGAAAAAGCTGTGGCTTTCTTT. It is translated as CASSEKAVAFF.

The chain employs TRBV18 and TRBJ1-5, with TRBD1 matching over 8 bases. Germline trimming cut 4 bases from V and 2 bases from J; bases unmatched to any gene: 1. This CDR3 has 14 amino acids. Germline V gives CDR1 KGHSH, CDR2 LQKENI. The CDR3 nucleotides are TGTGCCAGCTCACTGGGACAGGGCAATCAGCCCCAGCATTTT. Its translation: CASSLGQGNQPQHF.

This chain joins TRBV28 and TRBJ2-7, with 10 nucleotides matching TRBD2. Germline V gene sequence: CDR1 MDHEN, CDR2 SYDVKM. The CDR3 loop spans 16 amino acids. V trimming: 2 bases; J trimming: 6 bases; junction bases outside the gene matches: 10. CDR3 loop: CASSLQSGRAFPEQYF. CDR3 sequence (DNA): TGTGCCAGCAGTTTACAGAGCGGGAGGGCGTTTCCCGAGCAGTACTTC.

The V gene is TRBV10-3, the J gene TRBJ2-5; D is perhaps TRBD2 (5 bases). Germline CDR1 ENHRY, CDR2 SYGVKD. The CDR3 runs 12 residues. Trimming removed 3 bases at V and 4 bases at J, with 6 bases between. CDR3 loop: CAISDRGETQYF. The CDR3, as DNA: TGTGCCATCAGTGACCGGGGAGAGACCCAGTACTTC.

The rearrangement links TRBV7-9 to TRBJ2-1, with D possibly being TRBD1 (5 bases). CDR3 length equals 15 residues. The germline CDR1 and CDR2 sequences are SEHNR and FQNEAQ (reference sequence). The V end was cut by 0 bases, the J end by 5 bases, with 11 bases between. The chain's CDR3 is CASSLARVEDNEQFF. The CDR3 DNA sequence: TGTGCCAGCAGCTTAGCCAGGGTTGAGGACAATGAGCAGTTCTTC.

The V call is TRBV5-1, the J call TRBJ2-3, with D possibly matching TRBD2 (5 bases). Germline assignment: CDR1 SGHRS and CDR2 YFSETQ. This CDR3 comprises 13 residues. CDR3 in amino acids: CATADSFTDTQYF. The CDR3 region has the DNA TGCGCAACCGCGGACTCCTTCACAGATACGCAGTATTTT.